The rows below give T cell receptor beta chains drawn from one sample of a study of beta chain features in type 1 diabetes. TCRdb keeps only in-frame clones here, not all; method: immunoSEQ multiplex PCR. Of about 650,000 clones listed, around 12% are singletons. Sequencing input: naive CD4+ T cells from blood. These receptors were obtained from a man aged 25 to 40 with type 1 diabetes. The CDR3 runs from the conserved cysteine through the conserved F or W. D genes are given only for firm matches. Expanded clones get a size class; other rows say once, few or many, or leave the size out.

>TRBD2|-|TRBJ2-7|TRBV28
TGTGCCAGCAGCCATTTCGGGGGGGAGCAGTACTTC
CASSHFGGEQYF
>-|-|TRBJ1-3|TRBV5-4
TGTGCCAGCAGCTTGGACGGGCCTCGCAAGAACACCATATATTTT
CASSLDGPRKNTIYF
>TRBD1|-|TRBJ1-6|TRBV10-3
TGTGCCAGCCAGCCATTGGGAGGGGGCGATAATTCACCCCTCCACTTT
CASQPLGGGDNSPLHF
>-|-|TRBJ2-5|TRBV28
TGTGCCAGCAGTTTCCACCGGGGTTTGGGTCTGGATCAAGAGACCCAGTACTTC
CASSFHRGLGLDQETQYF
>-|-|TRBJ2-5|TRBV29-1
TGCAGCGCCAGGAGTCGCCAAGAGACCCAGTACTTC
CSARSRQETQYF
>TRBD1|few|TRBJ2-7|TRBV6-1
TGTGCCAGCACCCCCCGGGGGACAGGGGACCGCGAGCAGTACTTC
CASTPRGTGDREQYF
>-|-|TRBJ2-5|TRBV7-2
TGTGCCAGCAGTCCCCAGGAGACCCAGTACTTC
CASSPQETQYF
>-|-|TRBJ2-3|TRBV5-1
TGCGCCAGCAAGGGGGGGACAAACACAGATACGCAGTATTTT
CASKGGTNTDTQYF
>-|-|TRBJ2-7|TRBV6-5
TGTGCCAGCAGTGCGGGACCTGGGATCTACGAGCAGTACTTC
CASSAGPGIYEQYF
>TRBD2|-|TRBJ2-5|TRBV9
TGTGCCAGCAGCGAGAGAACCGGGACTACCATCGGGACCCAGTACTTC
CASSERTGTTIGTQYF
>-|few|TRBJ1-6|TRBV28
TGTGCCAGCAGTTTATGGGGCAGGGGAGGGTCACCCCTCCACTTT
CASSLWGRGGSPLHF